This is a list of T cell receptor beta chains from one sample in a study of blood T cells in healthy people across ages. In TCRdb, the 5' RACE reads were re-called with MiXCR into one record per CDR3 protein. The table has hundreds of thousands of distinct CDR3 sequences, roughly 53% seen once. Sequencing was carried out using blood. Source of these receptors: a man at least 80 years old in good health. Both conserved end residues are trimmed from each CDR3.

TRBV4-2 | ASSQDPSGMKETQY
TRBV11-2 | ASRSPGLSLSYEQY
TRBV12-3/TRBV12-4 | ASRPRLYNEQF
TRBV10-3 | AISPTGGSTYEQY
TRBV28 | ASSLSWPGGTEAF
TRBV29-1 | SVRRAETQY
TRBV12-3/TRBV12-4 | ANPVGLNTGELF
TRBV29-1 | SVEEWATRGEQF
TRBV2 | ASSSGVEEQY
TRBV23-1 | ASSHWKAELNEQY
TRBV6-1 | ASSPRLAVTDTQY
TRBV12-3/TRBV12-4 | ASSDNYGYNEQF
TRBV4-2 | ASSPEGLAVLPYAY
TRBV12-3/TRBV12-4 | ASSVQEAYGYT
TRBV2 | ASSESHSRWYSDTQY
TRBV7-2 | ASSFGKGSSAYNEQF
TRBV24-1 | ATSSTGGSGGYT
TRBV3-1 | ASSRLRDTRGYT
TRBV9 | ASSVLAANTGELF
TRBV29-1 | SVAGGQGAF
TRBV12-5 | ASGYRQGANTGELF
TRBV5-1 | ASSLEVHRDAY
TRBV15 | ATSRDWRGGTEAF
TRBV2 | ASGGAGGAYNEQF
TRBV13 | ASSLGAGVPYEQY
TRBV29-1 | SVEIGGTYEQY
TRBV20-1 | SARDSTGRATNEKLF
TRBV5-1 | ASSLQGGPNQPQH
TRBV5-1 | ASSGADATYNEQF
TRBV6-1 | ATRGTASYEQY
TRBV13 | ASSLGPVKLETQY
TRBV14 | ASSRDRDTEAF
TRBV15 | ATSRRGNSGANVLT
TRBV20-1 | SAPGRFQETQY
TRBV20-1 | SARSTSLGDSNQPQH
TRBV2 | ASSTDSPGTDTQY
TRBV20-1 | SADLSGRTNEQY
TRBV15 | ATSKLAGIVDEQF
TRBV20-1 | SARAPRLAGGNNEQF
TRBV6-6 | ASSYPPNYEQY
TRBV20-1 | SARQGSLLNSPLH
TRBV28 | ASSPVGGNEQF
TRBV3-1 | ASSQDHRGEKY
TRBV20-1 | SARLGTDTQY
TRBV5-1 | ASSSDSLISSYNEQY
TRBV19 | ASNPDRGPGQPQH
TRBV29-1 | SGKSRPYNEQF